Sequencing of this T cell receptor (beta chain) was carried out in a study of spatial heterogeneity in lung cancer. About the research overall: The donors, roughly 70 patients with untreated early-stage non-small cell lung cancer, provided the samples. When follow-up PBMC samples existed, they were sequenced (at a median of about two years after resection). A consistent excess of beta-chain over alpha-chain sequences was detected.

This sample's time point: blood at routine non-recurrence follow-up after resection. Tumor, nontumor lung or frozen PBMC supplied whole RNA that was sequenced unsorted. Germline V gene sequence: CDR1 LGHNA, CDR2 YNFKEQ. The ends were cut back, 4 bases at V and 5 bases at J, with 14 bases in the middle. The CDR3 totals 15 residues. This clonotype was detected a few times. Carried by each TCR cDNA molecule was a unique molecular identifier. From the 5' RACE reads, TCRdb called clonotypes with MiXCR, one entry per CDR3 protein. The sample includes around 120,000 distinct CDR3 sequences, roughly an eighth of them seen just once.

Specimen: PBMCs, collected at follow-up. V is TRBV4-2 and J is TRBJ2-2; D gene unclear. This TCR derives from a male donor with early-stage non-small cell lung cancer. The CDR3 coding sequence is TGTGCCAGCAGCCCGGAAGGTCCGGAGACCGGGGAGCTGTTTTTT. Translation gives CASSPEGPETGELFF.